This T cell receptor (beta chain) was obtained from a study of T cells in Graves' hyperthyroidism and ophthalmopathy. Study-level information: Sampling of peripheral blood happened at initial diagnosis, prior to any treatment.

As concerns this clonotype: An end of the junction differs from the germline gene, which may be a read error.

Amplification of TCR beta CDR3 regions was performed using RNA transcripts as template. Initially, a first-round RT-PCR of the TCR CDR3 employed the HTBI primer set. TCRdb reprocessed the multiplex PCR reads with MiXCR, giving one entry per CDR3 protein. The sample carries around 620,000 distinct CDR3 sequences, 13% to 15% recorded once. Germline V gene data show CDR1 as SNHLY and CDR2 as FYNNEI. There are 16 residues in the CDR3. The sequence came from a young woman with Graves' ophthalmopathy. The V and J genes are TRBV2 and TRBJ2-7; 7 bases map to TRBD1. The specimen was blood. CDR3 amino acids: CASSQDRKGAETEQYF. CDR3 in DNA: TGCGCCAGCAGCCAAGATCGCAAGGGGGCGGAAACCGAGCAGTACTTC.